The 25 T cell receptor beta chains presented below share a single source sample, sequenced in a study of CD8 T cells in ankylosing spondylitis. Broader study findings: Seemingly distinctive of ankylosing spondylitis blood was a TCR beta motif formed by eight highly homologous variants.

Each CDR3 protein gets one entry after TCRdb re-called the 5' RACE reads with MiXCR. The data hold some 840,000 distinct CDR3 sequences, with about an eighth observed a single time. Their antigen targets remain unknown. Sequencing was carried out using blood, either unsorted or a sorted T cell fraction (not recorded which). All receptors come from a male donor with ankylosing spondylitis.

The rearrangement joins TRBV4-2 to TRBJ1-2, with D perhaps TRBD1 (5 bases). Between the trimmed V and J ends, which lost 0 bases and 5 bases, there was a span of 16 bases. CDR1 is LGHNA, CDR2 YNFKEQ, per germline. The CDR3 spans 16 residues. This chain's CDR3 is CASSQDIEGQGYGYTF. The CDR3 coding sequence is TGTGCCAGCAGCCAAGATATTGAGGGGCAGGGATATGGCTACACCTTC.

CDR3 loop: CASKGKSWVTQYF. The CDR3 nucleotides are TGTGCCAGCAAAGGGAAATCCTGGGTGACCCAGTACTTC. The chain uses TRBV5-6 and TRBJ2-5, with D unresolved. The CDR3 runs to 13 residues. Germline lookup yields CDR1 SGHDT and CDR2 YYEEEE. V was pared by 6 bases and J by 7 bases, with 16 bases between.

The V call is TRBV7-2, the J call TRBJ1-2; D is undetermined. This CDR3 contains 13 residues. CDR1 is SGHTA, CDR2 FQGNSA, per germline. V was shortened by 1 base and J by 5 bases, with 8 bases between the two germline ends. CDR3 loop: CASSLGFLYGYTF. The CDR3 DNA follows: TGTGCCAGCAGCTTAGGGTTTCTTTATGGCTACACCTTC.

This clonotype showed up many times. Here the CDR3 reads CASSYGGYNEQFF. Written as DNA, the CDR3 is TGTGCCAGCAGTTACGGGGGATACAATGAGCAGTTCTTC. This sequence joins TRBV6-2 or TRBV6-3 and TRBJ2-1, with D perhaps TRBD1 or TRBD2 (5 bases each). CDR1 is MNHEY and CDR2 is SVGEGT in the germline V gene. Between the trimmed V and J ends, which lost 2 bases and 4 bases, there was a span of 6 bases. The CDR3 is 13 residues long.

This chain links TRBV7-9 with TRBJ2-1; 8 nucleotides match TRBD2. Germline V gives CDR1 SEHNR, CDR2 FQNEAQ (reference sequence). The CDR3 runs to 15 residues. Trimming removed 5 bases from V and 7 bases from J; junction bases left unmatched: 10. The CDR3 DNA follows: TGTGCCAGCAGCCCGCCCGGACTAGCTGTAAATGAGCAGTTCTTC. Translation: CASSPPGLAVNEQFF.

This clonotype was seen at least ten times. V and J are TRBV4-2 and TRBJ2-2, with 7 bases aligning to TRBD2. V was pared by 0 bases and J by 0 bases, with 1 base of the junction left unmatched. CDR3 length: 16 amino acids. Germline V gene data show CDR1 as LGHNA and CDR2 as YNFKEQ. The CDR3 loop reads CASSQDAGANTGELFF. The CDR3 DNA reads as TGTGCCAGCAGCCAAGACGCGGGAGCGAACACCGGGGAGCTGTTTTTT.

The chain links TRBV20-1 to TRBJ1-2, with D unclear. This CDR3 is built from 13 residues. Looked up from germline, CDR1 is DFQATT and CDR2 is SNEGSKA (reference sequence). The ends were cut back, 6 bases at V and 4 bases at J, with 15 bases in the middle. CDR3 sequence: CSAQGPSLYGYTF. The CDR3 nucleotides read TGCAGTGCCCAAGGACCCTCTCTCTATGGCTACACCTTC.

This clonotype has only a few counts. This chain links TRBV10-3 with TRBJ2-1; D is perhaps TRBD1 (5 bases). Germline CDR1 reads ENHRY; CDR2 reads SYGVKD. This CDR3 comprises 16 residues. With 6 bases removed from V and 3 bases from J, the gap between germline ends came to 18 bases. The CDR3: CAIRSSWQGRYNEQFF. In nucleotides, the CDR3 is TGTGCCATCAGGTCCTCGTGGCAGGGTCGCTACAATGAGCAGTTCTTC.

This clonotype was observed a few times. The chain has TRBV9 and TRBJ2-6, with 11 positions matching TRBD2. Germline V gene sequence: CDR1 SGDLS, CDR2 YYNGEE. The CDR3 loop spans 22 amino acids. V trimming: 0 bases; J trimming: 0 bases; junction bases outside the gene matches: 14. The CDR3 region is CASSVAPTAPGLAVSGANVLTF. CDR3 DNA sequence: TGTGCCAGCAGCGTAGCCCCGACAGCACCGGGACTAGCGGTCTCTGGGGCCAACGTCCTGACTTTC.

This clonotype was seen at least ten times. The CDR3 protein is CSVKRTTDTQYF. In nucleotides, the CDR3 is TGCAGCGTTAAGCGAACCACAGATACGCAGTATTTT. This sequence joins TRBV29-1 and TRBJ2-3; no firm D call. The CDR3 spans 12 residues. From germline, CDR1 is SQVTM and CDR2 ANQGSEA. Trimming stripped 5 bases from V and 2 bases from J, with 8 bases between.

This chain links TRBV5-1 with TRBJ1-5; a possible D gene is TRBD1 (6 bases). Germline V gene sequence: CDR1 SGHRS, CDR2 YFSETQ. This CDR3 comprises 14 residues. With 1 base removed from V and 5 bases from J, the gap between germline ends came to 10 bases. CDR3 in DNA: TGCGCCAGCAGCTTGAACCCAGGGGATCAGCCCCAGCATTTT. This codes for CASSLNPGDQPQHF.

The sample holds a few counts of this clonotype. The chain uses TRBV6-2 or TRBV6-3 and TRBJ2-3; D not certain. V shed 5 bases and J shed 8 bases, with 14 bases lying between them. This CDR3 is 13 amino acids long. From germline, CDR1 is MNHEY and CDR2 SVGEGT. CDR3 bases: TGTGCCAGCAGTCCAATACTTTTTGCTACGCAGTATTTT. Translating gives CASSPILFATQYF.

Points on this clonotype: A much bigger clone sits one base away, suggesting this may be a read error. The chain is built from TRBV4-2 and TRBJ2-7; no reliable D call. Per the germline V gene, CDR1 is LGHNA and CDR2 is YNFKEQ. The CDR3 runs 12 residues. For the CDR3, the DNA is TGTGCCAGCAGCCAAGAAAAAGGAGAGCAGTGCTTC. This sequence encodes CASSQEKGEQCF.

The chain links TRBV29-1 to TRBJ2-7; D is unclear. Germline V gives CDR1 SQVTM, CDR2 ANQGSEA. The CDR3 extends over 13 amino acids. V shed 2 bases and J shed 6 bases, with 14 bases lying between them. The CDR3 region is CSVEFGDPGEQYF. The CDR3 nucleotides are TGCAGCGTTGAATTTGGGGATCCCGGCGAGCAGTACTTC.

This clonotype was seen ten or more times. The V and J genes are TRBV7-2 and TRBJ2-1; D ambiguous. Trimming took 8 bases from V and 6 from J, leaving 14 bases between them. This CDR3 has 13 amino acids. Per the germline V gene, CDR1 is SGHTA and CDR2 is FQGNSA. The CDR3 spells CASEWEGGNEQFF. CDR3 coding DNA: TGTGCCAGCGAGTGGGAAGGCGGCAATGAGCAGTTCTTC.

This clonotype was picked up a small number of times. This sequence joins TRBV11-2 and TRBJ1-1; 8 bases match TRBD1. The CDR3 sequence is 15 residues long. V lost 1 base and J lost 11; bases outside the gene matches: 12. Germline values: CDR1 SGHAT, CDR2 FQNNGV. The CDR3 sequence: CASSLARQGTSRAFF. The CDR3, as DNA: TGTGCCAGCAGCTTAGCTAGACAGGGGACGAGTAGGGCTTTCTTT.

J is TRBJ1-1 and V is TRBV20-1, with D possibly being TRBD1 (6 bases). The CDR3 is 13 amino acids. V lost 3 bases, J lost 4 bases, and 12 bases lay in between. CDR1 and CDR2 from the germline V gene are DFQATT and SNEGSKA (reference sequence). This CDR3 is CSASLGGATEAFF. The CDR3 nucleotides read TGCAGTGCTAGTCTTGGGGGGGCCACTGAAGCTTTCTTT.

V gene TRBV9 combines with J gene TRBJ2-1, with 7 bases identical to TRBD2. V lost 0 bases, J lost 8 bases, and 14 bases stayed unmatched. This CDR3 contains 17 residues. Germline V CDR1 and CDR2: SGDLS, YYNGEE. CDR3 sequence: CASSVAFMGEGQDEQFF. DNA of the CDR3: TGTGCCAGCAGCGTAGCTTTTATGGGGGAGGGCCAGGATGAGCAGTTCTTC.

This clonotype was seen many times. The chain couples TRBV20-1 to TRBJ2-5; D is ambiguous. CDR3 length: 13 amino acids. Germline V gene lookup returns CDR1 DFQATT and CDR2 SNEGSKA (reference sequence). V was shortened by 3 bases and J by 4 bases, with 12 bases between the two germline ends. The CDR3 is CSARSPGIETQYF. The CDR3 DNA reads as TGCAGTGCTAGGAGCCCAGGAATAGAGACCCAGTACTTC.

There are a few counts of this clonotype. The gene calls are TRBV12-3 or TRBV12-4 and TRBJ1-4; tentative D call: TRBD1 (5 bases). Trimming stripped 7 bases from V and 6 bases from J, with 15 bases between. The CDR3 has 14 residues. The CDR3 is CASTAGGVYEKLFF. The CDR3 DNA reads as TGTGCCAGCACCGCCGGGGGGGTGTATGAAAAACTGTTTTTT.

The rearrangement links TRBV21-1 to TRBJ2-7. TRBV21-1 is labeled a pseudogene. The CDR3 length is 15 residues. DNA of the CDR3: TGTGCCAGCAGCAATGCGCACCGAGGATTCCACGAGCAGTACTTC. This sequence encodes CASSNAHRGFHEQYF.

This clonotype occurred a few times. The rearrangement joins TRBV5-1 to TRBJ2-4; perhaps TRBD2 as D (6 bases). The CDR3 has 16 amino acids. Deletions cut 1 base from V and 1 base from J, with 12 bases between. Looked up from germline, CDR1 is SGHRS and CDR2 is YFSETQ. For the CDR3, the DNA is TGCGCCAGCAGCTTGAGTGGGAGCGGGGCCAAAAACATTCAGTACTTC. It yields the protein CASSLSGSGAKNIQYF.

This chain links TRBV7-8 with TRBJ1-4; D possibly corresponds to TRBD1 (5 bases). The length of the CDR3 is 15 residues. The V and J ends lost 3 bases and 6 bases respectively, with 14 bases between them. The germline CDR1 and CDR2 sequences are SGHVS and FQNEAQ. CDR3 in DNA: TGTGCCAGCAGCTTGCCCAGGGTTTCACATGAAAAACTGTTTTTT. Translating gives CASSLPRVSHEKLFF.

As for this clonotype: A much larger clone lies one base from this, so it may be a read error. For the CDR3, the DNA is TGTGCCAGCAGTACGGGGACAGGGGGGACTGAAGCTTCCTTT. This sequence encodes CASSTGTGGTEASF. V is TRBV12-3 or TRBV12-4 and J is TRBJ1-1, with 11 bases fitting TRBD1. The CDR3 runs 14 residues.

This clonotype has a handful of counts. The genes are TRBV18 and TRBJ1-1; no reliable D call. V lost 3 bases to trimming and J lost 7 bases, with 15 bases between them. CDR1 and CDR2 (germline): KGHSH, LQKENI. This CDR3 is built from 14 residues. CDR3 bases: TGTGCCAGCTCACCGTCCGGGGAAGCCCTTGAAGCTTTCTTT. Translated, it gives CASSPSGEALEAFF. Looking up the rest from reference TRBV18 and TRBJ1-1 gives the full variable domain: NAGVMQNPRHLVRRRGQEARLRCSPMKGHSHVYWYRQLPEEGLKFMVYLQKENIIDESGMPKERFSAEFPKEGPSILRIQQVVRGDSAAYFCASSPSGEALEAFFGQGTRLTVV.